These 32 T cell receptor beta chains share one sample of origin, sequenced in a study. MiXCR, applied by TCRdb to the 5' RACE reads, yields one record per CDR3 protein. The data hold about 42,000 distinct CDR3 sequences, with about 29% observed a single time. The sequenced material came from tumor-infiltrating memory CD4+ T cells sorted from the breast tumor. Subset here: memory CD4+ T cells, CD4+CD45RO+CD25-. These receptors were obtained from a female donor with breast cancer.

This clonotype was recorded at least ten times. The chain couples TRBV28 to TRBJ2-7, with 12 bases aligning to TRBD2. V shed 5 bases and J 7 bases; nucleotides not matched to a gene: 15. The CDR3 runs to 17 residues. CDR1 and CDR2 from the germline V gene are MDHEN and SYDVKM. This chain's CDR3 is CASSTPSLAGGTAEQYF. The CDR3 DNA follows: TGTGCCAGCAGTACCCCATCTCTAGCGGGAGGGACGGCGGAGCAGTACTTC.

This clonotype has a handful of counts. The V call is TRBV20-1, the J call TRBJ1-1; 12 nucleotides agree with TRBD1. The CDR3 is made up of 16 amino acids. Germline V gene sequence: CDR1 DFQATT, CDR2 SNEGSKA (reference sequence). The ends lost 6 bases at V and 3 bases at J; junction bases unmatched: 11. CDR3 coding DNA: TGCAGTGCGACTTTAGGGGACAGGGGGCGATACACTGAAGCTTTCTTT. It translates to CSATLGDRGRYTEAFF.

The J gene is TRBJ2-1, the V gene TRBV15, with D uncertain. Germline-derived CDR1 and CDR2 are LNHNV and YYDKDF (reference sequence). The V gene lost 0 bases and the J gene lost 13 bases, with 13 bases spanning the gap. There are 13 residues in the CDR3. The CDR3 region is CATSRDLSQAQFF. The DNA for the CDR3 is TGTGCCACCAGCAGAGATCTCTCACAAGCCCAGTTCTTC.

This clonotype is a singleton in its sample. A much larger clone lies a single base off, so this may be a read error. The J gene is TRBJ2-1, the V gene TRBV10-1, with TRBD2 identical over 14 bases. This CDR3 is 16 amino acids long. Germline CDR1 and CDR2: WNHNN and SYGVQD (reference sequence). The V gene end was trimmed by 5 bases and the J gene end by 9 bases; junction bases not matched to a gene: 9. The CDR3 nucleotides are TGCGCCAGCAGTCCCAGACTAGCGGGAGGGACGGGTGAGCAGTTCTTC. Its protein product is CASSPRLAGGTGEQFF.

The chain uses TRBV6-1 and TRBJ2-3, with 8 bases that match TRBD2. With V trimmed by 6 bases and J by 0 bases, 14 bases remained unmatched. Germline V lookup: CDR1 MNHNS, CDR2 SASEGT. The CDR3 runs 18 residues. The CDR3 DNA reads as TGTGCCAGCAGAGCCCCGACTAGCGCGAAGACTAGCACAGATACGCAGTATTTT. Translating gives CASRAPTSAKTSTDTQYF.

As for this clonotype: Its ends do not fully match the called genes, so a read error is possible. The rearrangement uses TRBV28 and TRBJ1-1, with 8 nucleotides matching TRBD1. The germline V gene encodes CDR1 MDHEN and CDR2 SYDVKM. This CDR3 is 15 amino acids long. The CDR3 sequence is CASSSPAGGFTEASF. CDR3 coding DNA: TGTGCCAGCAGTTCCCCCGCAGGGGGCTTTACTGAAGCTTCCTTT.

The chain has TRBV7-6 and TRBJ2-1; 9 bases agree with TRBD2. The CDR3 consists of 15 residues. Germline V lookup: CDR1 SGHVS, CDR2 FNYEAQ. The junction had 1 base not matched to a gene; V was cut back by 1 base and J by 3 bases. The DNA for the CDR3 is TGTGCCAGCAGCTTAGTAGCGGGAGACTACAATGAGCAGTTCTTC. It encodes CASSLVAGDYNEQFF.

This clonotype was counted a single time. The V gene is TRBV29-1, the J gene TRBJ2-7, with D possibly being TRBD2 (6 bases). Trimming shortened V by 3 bases and J by 6 bases, and 18 bases separated the two germline ends. The germline V gene has CDR1 SQVTM and CDR2 ANQGSEA. The CDR3 covers 14 residues. CDR3 sequence reads: CSVEEGGLNGEQYF. As DNA, the CDR3 is TGCAGCGTTGAGGAGGGAGGATTGAATGGCGAGCAGTACTTC.

The chain is built from TRBV7-2 and TRBJ2-1; perhaps TRBD2 as D (5 bases). V gave up 3 bases and J gave up 6 bases, with 12 bases separating them. The length of the CDR3 is 14 residues. The germline V gene encodes CDR1 SGHTA and CDR2 FQGNSA. The CDR3: CASSFPTRTNEQFF. The CDR3 nucleotides read TGTGCCAGCAGCTTCCCCACTAGGACCAATGAGCAGTTCTTC.

V usage is TRBV4-1 and J usage is TRBJ2-7; a weak D match, TRBD1 (6 bases). Looked up from germline, CDR1 is MGHRA and CDR2 is YSYEKL. This CDR3 has 14 residues. V was trimmed by 4 bases and J by 2 bases, leaving 12 bases between them. The CDR3 DNA follows: TGCGCCAGCAGCCGCCAGGGGAAACCCTACGAGCAGTACTTC. Translated, it gives CASSRQGKPYEQYF.

The V gene is TRBV7-6, the J gene TRBJ2-3, with 7 bases lining up with TRBD1. The CDR3 extends over 14 amino acids. V was pared by 5 bases and J by 4 bases, with 6 bases of the junction left unmatched. Looked up from germline, CDR1 is SGHVS and CDR2 is FNYEAQ. In DNA, the CDR3 is TGTGCCAGCAGCCCTGGGACAGTATCAGATACGCAGTATTTT. It is translated as CASSPGTVSDTQYF.

The chain's CDR3 is CASSFEGATDTQYF. In DNA, the CDR3 is TGCGCCAGCAGCTTCGAGGGGGCGACAGATACGCAGTATTTT. J is TRBJ2-3 and V is TRBV5-1; 7 bases are shared with TRBD1. V lost 2 bases, J lost 3 bases, and 3 bases stayed unmatched. Looked up from germline, CDR1 is SGHRS and CDR2 is YFSETQ. This CDR3 contains 14 residues.

This clonotype showed up just a few times. The chain has TRBV6-1 and TRBJ2-3; D may correspond to TRBD1 or TRBD2 (6 bases each). Germline-derived CDR1 and CDR2 are MNHNS and SASEGT. Trimming took off 2 bases at V and 3 bases at J, with 18 bases between the two ends. The CDR3 is 17 amino acids. CDR3 sequence: CASSESGGRVRTDTQYF. CDR3 coding DNA: TGTGCCAGCAGTGAATCCGGGGGCCGGGTTAGAACAGATACGCAGTATTTT.

This rearrangement joins TRBV10-3 to TRBJ1-6; 8 bases agree with TRBD1. There are 13 residues in the CDR3. Trimming cost V 10 bases and J 10 bases; bases outside gene matches: 9. Germline V gene lookup returns CDR1 ENHRY and CDR2 SYGVKD. CDR3 nucleotide sequence: TGTGCCACCCTGACAGGGGCTGGCTCACCCCTCCACTTT. This sequence encodes CATLTGAGSPLHF.

The sample holds a few counts of this clonotype. The rearrangement links TRBV9 to TRBJ2-7, with TRBD1 identical over 7 bases. The J call is doubtful: the DNA matches TRBJ2-1 better. CDR3 length: 14 amino acids. Germline V gene data show CDR1 as SGDLS and CDR2 as YYNGEE. The CDR3 nucleotides read TGTGCCAGCAGCCCCCGACAGGGCAACTACGAGCAGTTCTTC. The encoded protein is CASSPRQGNYEQFF.

On this clonotype: The germline gene is not matched at one end of the junction; a read error may be the cause. The chain combines TRBV3-1 with TRBJ2-1, with 7 bases identical to TRBD1. Germline CDR1 LGHDT, CDR2 YNNKEL (reference sequence). The CDR3 loop spans 12 amino acids. CDR3 protein: CASSRQGNEQFF. CDR3 bases: TGTGCCAGTAGCCGACAGGGCAATGAGCAGTTCTTC.

V and J are TRBV6-2 or TRBV6-3 and TRBJ2-1; possibly TRBD2 for D (5 bases). The CDR3 has 14 amino acids. Deletions cut 2 bases from V and 11 bases from J, with 16 bases between. Germline CDR1 is MNHEY and CDR2 is SVGEGT. The chain's CDR3 is CASSYESIPGKQFF. The CDR3 DNA sequence: TGTGCCAGCAGTTACGAGAGCATCCCGGGGAAGCAGTTCTTC.

V is TRBV6-1 and J is TRBJ1-1, with D perhaps matching TRBD1 (5 bases). This CDR3 is 14 amino acids long. Germline CDR1 and CDR2: MNHNS and SASEGT. The ends were cut back, 4 bases at V and 7 bases at J, with 16 bases in the middle. The CDR3 region has the DNA TGTGCCAGCAGTGCAGGCAGGGCGGTCGGTGAAGCTTTCTTT. Its translation is CASSAGRAVGEAFF.

This clonotype showed up just a few times. This rearrangement joins TRBV7-8 to TRBJ2-3; possibly TRBD2 for D (5 bases). This CDR3 spans 14 amino acids. V lost 0 bases, J lost 2 bases, and 6 bases lay in between. Germline V CDR1 and CDR2: SGHVS, FQNEAQ. This chain's CDR3 is CASSLADFTDTQYF. Written as DNA, the CDR3 is TGTGCCAGCAGCTTAGCGGACTTCACAGATACGCAGTATTTT.

Regarding this clonotype: A much more abundant neighbour one base away suggests this may be a read error. This sequence joins TRBV5-1 and TRBJ2-1; D gene ambiguous. This CDR3 region has 11 residues. Germline CDR1 is SGHRS and CDR2 is YFSETQ. The CDR3 DNA reads TGCGCCATCAGCTTAGGATATGAGCAGTTCTTC. Translated, it gives CAISLGYEQFF.

The chain employs TRBV20-1 and TRBJ1-1, with TRBD1 identical over 10 bases. Germline V CDR1 and CDR2: DFQATT, SNEGSKA (reference sequence). The CDR3 length is 15 residues. Losses at the gene ends were 5 bases for V and 1 base for J; bases not matched to a gene: 7. CDR3 in DNA: TGCAGTGCTCTAGTCCGGGACAGGGGGAACACTGAAGCTTTCTTT. Translated: CSALVRDRGNTEAFF.

The chain uses TRBV5-1 and TRBJ2-3, with 11 bases aligning to TRBD2. Trimming removed 6 bases from V and 5 bases from J; junction bases left unmatched: 8. The germline V gene encodes CDR1 SGHRS and CDR2 YFSETQ. The CDR3 contains 15 residues. DNA of the CDR3: TGCGCCAGCATCTTACTAGCGGGAGCGCGAGATACGCAGTATTTT. As protein: CASILLAGARDTQYF.

The chain couples TRBV3-1 to TRBJ1-2; D is unclear. Germline V gene sequence: CDR1 LGHDT, CDR2 YNNKEL (reference sequence). The CDR3 contains 14 residues. V was cut by 0 bases and J by 3 bases, with 8 bases left in between. The CDR3 bases are TGTGCCAGCAGCCAAGACGGTGGGGACTATGGCTACACCTTC. Encoded protein: CASSQDGGDYGYTF.

The chain recombines TRBV21-1 with TRBJ2-3; the table's D call TRBD1 went unverified against the DNA. TRBV21-1 is a documented pseudogene. This CDR3 has 16 amino acids. The CDR3 coding sequence is TGTGCCAGCAGCAAAGGGGACATCGCTAGCACAGATACGCAGTATTTT. Amino acids: CASSKGDIASTDTQYF.

This clonotype was counted a few times. The chain recombines TRBV27 with TRBJ1-4, with D uncertain. V was clipped by 5 bases and J by 7 bases, with 14 bases between them. The germline V gene has CDR1 MNHEY and CDR2 SMNVEV (reference sequence). CDR3 size: 14 residues. In DNA, the CDR3 is TGTGCCAGCAGTCTATACAGAATTGGTGAAAAACTGTTTTTT. Amino acid sequence: CASSLYRIGEKLFF.

The gene calls are TRBV11-3 and TRBJ2-3; D call uncertain. This CDR3 has 12 residues. V lost 5 bases and J lost 6, with 9 bases in between. CDR1 SGHNT and CDR2 YENEEA come from the germline V gene. CDR3 sequence: CASSPHTDTQYF. CDR3 in DNA: TGTGCCAGCAGCCCACACACGGATACGCAGTATTTT.

The CDR3 loop reads CAVTGNTDTQYF. In nucleotides, the CDR3 is TGTGCAGTAACGGGCAACACAGATACGCAGTATTTT. The V gene is TRBV10-3, the J gene TRBJ2-3; the D is unclear. This CDR3 comprises 12 residues. Germline CDR1 reads ENHRY; CDR2 reads SYGVKD.

This clonotype has more than one count but fewer than ten. The J gene is TRBJ2-5, the V gene TRBV29-1; tentative D call: TRBD2 (5 bases). Germline CDR1 reads SQVTM; CDR2 reads ANQGSEA. The V gene lost 4 bases and the J gene lost 5 bases, with 8 bases spanning the gap. CDR3 length: 11 residues. CDR3 in DNA: TGCAGCGTTGGACTAAGGGAGACCCAGTACTTC. Translation gives CSVGLRETQYF.

This clonotype was counted many times. The CDR3 DNA sequence: TGTGCCAGCAGCGGGACAGGGGGTATGGGTGAAGCTTTCTTT. Translating it yields CASSGTGGMGEAFF. The J gene is TRBJ1-1, the V gene TRBV9, with 10 bases that match TRBD1. Germline values: CDR1 SGDLS, CDR2 YYNGEE. The ends lost 3 bases at V and 7 bases at J; junction bases unmatched: 6. CDR3 length equals 14 residues.

The rearrangement joins TRBV13 to TRBJ2-3; 11 nucleotides line up with TRBD2. Germline lookup yields CDR1 PRHDT and CDR2 FYEKMQ (reference sequence). Trimming removed 5 bases from V and 5 bases from J; junction bases left unmatched: 9. The CDR3 has 16 residues. The CDR3 DNA follows: TGTGCCAGCAGCCTCAATAGCGGGAGGGCCAAAGATACGCAGTATTTT. Its translation is CASSLNSGRAKDTQYF.

Only a few counts were recorded for this clonotype. The gene calls are TRBV27 and TRBJ1-5; D perhaps matches TRBD1 (5 bases). Trimming shortened V by 8 bases and J by 2 bases, and 19 bases separated the two germline ends. Germline V gene data show CDR1 as MNHEY and CDR2 as SMNVEV (reference sequence). CDR3 size: 16 residues. The CDR3, as DNA: TGTGCCAGCCGATCGGAGGGACGGTTGGGCAATCAGCCCCAGCATTTT. This encodes CASRSEGRLGNQPQHF.

This clonotype has a count of ten or more. For the CDR3, the DNA is TGTGCCAGCAGTCCAGGACTAGCGGGGGTCAATGAGCAGTTCTTC. Translating gives CASSPGLAGVNEQFF. The V and J genes are TRBV27 and TRBJ2-1; TRBD2 aligns across 13 bases. There are 15 residues in the CDR3. Germline assignment: CDR1 MNHEY and CDR2 SMNVEV (reference sequence). Germline trimming cut 5 bases from V and 6 bases from J; bases unmatched to any gene: 4.